The 5 T cell receptor beta chains listed next were all sequenced from one sample in a study of cytomegalovirus exposure and HLA in healthy donors (dated by TCRdb to between 2016 and 2019). Libraries were made using the immunoSEQ multiplex PCR assay. For the multiplex PCR, a mixture combining 60 forward primers for TCR Vbeta segments and 13 reverse primers for TCR Jbeta segments was used. Not all clones reach the TCRdb copy of this immuneACCESS table, which keeps in-frame sequences only. Checked studies attribute under half of the gap to unresolved V genes and leave the rest unexplained. Here the sample has about 230,000 clones; over 65% occur a single time. Clones ranked in the top ten supply 2.5% to 3.5% of the sample. The specimen was PBMCs. Source of these receptors: a woman in her sixties or seventies in good health and CMV-seropositive.

The chain couples TRBV6-6 to TRBJ1-1; D possibly corresponds to TRBD1 (5 bases). This CDR3 contains 13 residues. V was shortened by 6 bases and J by 4 bases, with 12 bases between the two germline ends. Germline V gene sequence: CDR1 MNHNY, CDR2 SVGAGI (reference sequence). CDR3 sequence reads: CASSPGGGTEAFF. DNA of the CDR3: TGTGCCAGCAGCCCGGGGGGGGGCACTGAAGCTTTCTTT.

V is TRBV18 and J is TRBJ2-3; 9 nucleotides agree with TRBD1. CDR3 length equals 15 residues. Trimming removed 3 bases from V and 4 bases from J; junction bases left unmatched: 5. CDR1 and CDR2 (germline): KGHSH, LQKENI. The CDR3 DNA is TGTGCCAGCTCACCCCAGGGACAGGGCGCAGATACGCAGTATTTT. Its translation: CASSPQGQGADTQYF.

A few counts support this clone. V is TRBV9 and J is TRBJ2-7; 9 nucleotides agree with TRBD2. Germline lookup yields CDR1 SGDLS and CDR2 YYNGEE. The ends lost 0 bases at V and 3 bases at J; junction bases unmatched: 13. CDR3 length equals 18 residues. The CDR3 sequence is CASSVEDSGRKGRYEQYF. The CDR3 DNA follows: TGTGCCAGCAGCGTAGAAGATAGCGGGAGAAAAGGGCGCTACGAGCAGTACTTC.

This clone was observed a few times. The gene calls are TRBV27 and TRBJ2-3, with 8 bases matching TRBD2. The CDR3 has 13 residues. V gave up 8 bases and J gave up 2 bases; unmatched junction bases: 3. Germline lookup yields CDR1 MNHEY and CDR2 SMNVEV (reference sequence). The CDR3, as DNA: TGTGCCAGCTCTGGACTAGCCACAGATACGCAGTATTTT. This encodes CASSGLATDTQYF.

The chain links TRBV10-2 to TRBJ2-1; D may be TRBD1 (5 bases). Germline loops: CDR1 WSHSY, CDR2 SAAADI. CDR3 length: 15 residues. V was cut by 4 bases and J by 2 bases, with 12 bases left in between. The CDR3 DNA follows: TGCGCCAGCAGTGGGCAGGGCAGACCCTACAATGAGCAGTTCTTC. It codes for CASSGQGRPYNEQFF.